These T cell receptor beta chains were read from a single sample in a study of shared clonotypes between healthy human individuals. Clones were read by immunoSEQ multiplex PCR, and TCRdb kept only the in-frame ones, dropping some. This sample has 2 million to 2.5 million clones; approximately 93% occur once, and the top ten carry 0.39%. The specimen was naive CD4+ T cells from PBMCs. The receptors shown here come from a man between 18 and 29 years old in good health. Some clones in this sample may be carry-over from other donors' samples. The CDR3 runs from the conserved cysteine through the conserved F or W. The D gene is left open where the match is weak. Expanded clones are given a class, and other clones once, few, many or no size at all.

D | J | V | size | CDR3 | DNA
NA | TRBJ2-4 | TRBV27 | once | CASSSGMGAKNIQYF | TGTGCCAGCAGCTCAGGGATGGGGGCCAAAAACATTCAGTACTTC
NA | TRBJ1-1 | TRBV7-9 | NA | CASSPKGGLMNTEAFF | TGTGCCAGCAGCCCAAAAGGGGGGCTGATGAACACTGAAGCTTTCTTT
TRBD1 | TRBJ1-1 | TRBV7-2 | few | CASSLVGQGLSEAFF | TGTGCCAGCAGCTTAGTGGGACAGGGTTTGTCTGAAGCTTTCTTT
NA | TRBJ2-7 | TRBV18 | NA | CASSPPGALRDEQYF | TGTGCCAGCTCACCACCGGGGGCGCTTCGGGACGAGCAGTACTTC
TRBD2 | TRBJ2-1 | TRBV28 | NA | CASQLAGGPTYEQFF | TGTGCCAGCCAGTTAGCGGGAGGGCCGACCTATGAGCAGTTCTTC
NA | TRBJ1-5 | TRBV2 | NA | CASSPPPGRINQPQHF | TGTGCCAGCAGTCCCCCCCCAGGGAGGATTAATCAGCCCCAGCATTTT
NA | TRBJ1-5 | TRBV28 | NA | CASSLTDNSNQPQHF | TGTGCCAGCAGCCTGACGGACAATAGCAATCAGCCCCAGCATTTT
TRBD2 | TRBJ2-7 | TRBV30 | NA | CAWSVQRERTYEQYF | TGTGCCTGGAGTGTACAGCGGGAGAGAACCTACGAGCAGTACTTC
NA | TRBJ2-5 | TRBV2 | NA | CASSAVYGVVAETQYF | TGTGCCAGCAGTGCGGTTTACGGGGTTGTGGCGGAGACCCAGTACTTC
NA | TRBJ1-1 | TRBV15 | NA | CATSRGIGVQAFF | TGTGCCACCAGCAGAGGAATCGGGGTTCAAGCTTTCTTT
TRBD1 | TRBJ2-5 | TRBV28 | once | CASSPFRQGRETQYF | TGTGCCAGCAGTCCGTTCCGACAGGGTCGGGAGACCCAGTACTTC
NA | TRBJ1-4 | TRBV5-6 | NA | CASSLQGLTNEKLFF | TGTGCCAGCAGCTTACAGGGTCTGACTAATGAAAAACTGTTTTTT
NA | TRBJ2-3 | TRBV7-2 | NA | CASTSRVLSDTQYF | TGTGCCAGCACCTCCCGGGTACTCTCAGATACGCAGTATTTT
NA | TRBJ1-6 | TRBV5-3 | NA | CARSLKGKSSPLHF | TGTGCCAGAAGCTTGAAGGGAAAGAGTTCACCCCTCCACTTT
TRBD1 | TRBJ1-5 | TRBV9 | few | CASSLTGGDNQPQHF | TGTGCCAGCAGTTTGACAGGGGGCGACAATCAGCCCCAGCATTTT
NA | TRBJ1-6 | TRBV28 | NA | CASSLNGGILHF | TGTGCCAGCAGTTTAAACGGGGGGATTCTTCACTTT
NA | TRBJ2-3 | TRBV25-1 | NA | CASSDQGITDTQYF | TGTGCCAGCAGTGATCAAGGGATCACAGATACGCAGTATTTT
NA | TRBJ2-1 | TRBV14 | NA | CASSQDPRDNEQFF | TGTGCCAGCAGCCAAGACCCCAGGGACAATGAGCAGTTCTTC
TRBD1 | TRBJ2-7 | TRBV18 | NA | CASSLYRGRIHEQYF | TGTGCCAGCTCACTATACAGGGGGCGAATTCACGAGCAGTACTTC
TRBD2 | TRBJ2-3 | TRBV14 | NA | CASSHLRLAGMDTQYF | TGTGCCAGCAGCCACCTAAGACTAGCGGGAATGGATACGCAGTATTTT
TRBD1 | TRBJ1-1 | TRBV10-1 | NA | CASSERDRGEAFF | TGCGCCAGCAGTGAGAGGGACAGGGGTGAAGCTTTCTTT
TRBD1 | TRBJ1-5 | TRBV19 | NA | CASSHGQGSNQPQHF | TGTGCCAGTAGTCACGGACAGGGTAGCAATCAGCCCCAGCATTTT
TRBD1 | TRBJ2-7 | TRBV7-3 | NA | CASSPGTVYEQYF | TGTGCCAGCAGCCCTGGGACAGTGTACGAGCAGTACTTC
TRBD2 | TRBJ2-7 | TRBV18 | NA | CASSPTSDPYEQYF | TGTGCCAGCTCACCGACTAGCGACCCCTACGAGCAGTACTTC
NA | TRBJ1-1 | TRBV5-4 | NA | CASSWNRVRTEAFF | TGTGCCAGCAGCTGGAACCGGGTCCGAACTGAAGCTTTCTTT
NA | TRBJ2-6 | TRBV5-1 | NA | CASSLESSGANVLTF | TGCGCCAGCAGCTTGGAGTCCTCTGGGGCCAACGTCCTGACTTTC
TRBD2 | TRBJ2-1 | TRBV6-6 | NA | CASGSILAESYNEQFF | TGTGCCAGCGGTAGCATCCTAGCGGAGTCCTACAATGAGCAGTTCTTC
NA | TRBJ1-1 | TRBV30 | NA | CAWTISGLEAFF | TGTGCCTGGACCATCTCCGGGCTTGAAGCTTTCTTT
NA | TRBJ2-2 | TRBV28 | NA | CASVSGQGNTGELFF | TGTGCCAGCGTTTCAGGGCAGGGGAATACCGGGGAGCTGTTTTTT
NA | TRBJ1-2 | TRBV10-3 | NA | CATGQLEGGGYGYTF | TGTGCCACGGGGCAGCTCGAAGGCGGCGGCTATGGCTACACCTTC
NA | TRBJ2-7 | TRBV28 | NA | CASSSGGRFEQYF | TGTGCCAGCAGTTCCGGGGGGCGTTTCGAGCAGTACTTC
TRBD2 | TRBJ2-2 | TRBV28 | NA | CASSLAGLAGEGNTGELFF | TGTGCCAGCAGCCTAGCGGGGCTAGCGGGAGAAGGGAACACCGGGGAGCTGTTTTTT
NA | TRBJ1-1 | TRBV10-1 | NA | CASRPTGGVGTEAFF | TGCGCCAGCCGACCCACCGGCGGGGTGGGAACTGAAGCTTTCTTT
NA | TRBJ2-2 | TRBV5-1 | NA | CASSYGSFTGELFF | TGCGCCAGCAGTTATGGTTCTTTCACCGGGGAGCTGTTTTTT
TRBD1 | TRBJ2-7 | TRBV6-5 | NA | CASSRDRDEQYF | TGTGCCAGCAGCCGGGACAGGGACGAGCAGTACTTC
NA | TRBJ1-2 | TRBV14 | NA | CASSRDFYGYTF | TGTGCCAGCAGTCGGGATTTCTATGGCTACACCTTC
NA | TRBJ1-1 | TRBV29-1 | NA | CSVEDGRTVQAFF | TGCAGCGTTGAAGATGGGAGGACGGTCCAAGCTTTCTTT
TRBD1 | TRBJ1-1 | TRBV7-9 | few | CASSPRDRSDTEAFF | TGTGCCAGCAGCCCCCGGGACAGATCGGACACTGAAGCTTTCTTT
NA | TRBJ2-5 | TRBV5-4 | NA | CASSPGGQETQYF | TGTGCCAGCAGCCCCGGAGGACAAGAGACCCAGTACTTC
NA | TRBJ2-7 | TRBV6-5 | NA | CASSPGVYEQYF | TGTGCCAGCAGCCCAGGTGTTTACGAGCAGTACTTC
TRBD2 | TRBJ2-7 | TRBV10-3 | NA | CAISLPIGAGGSYEQYF | TGTGCCATCAGTTTGCCGATTGGGGCGGGAGGTTCCTACGAGCAGTACTTC
TRBD2 | TRBJ2-1 | TRBV6-1 | NA | CASILGLAGDEQFF | TGTGCCAGCATCCTGGGACTAGCGGGGGATGAGCAGTTCTTC
TRBD1 | TRBJ1-3 | TRBV27 | NA | CASSPRDRAGNTIYF | TGTGCCAGCAGTCCCCGGGACAGGGCTGGAAACACCATATATTTT
TRBD1 | TRBJ2-7 | TRBV5-6 | NA | CASSLGPGGYGEQYF | TGTGCCAGCAGCTTGGGCCCAGGGGGCTATGGCGAGCAGTACTTC
NA | TRBJ2-3 | TRBV5-4 | NA | CASSSTEGTDTQYF | TGTGCCAGCAGCTCCACGGAAGGCACAGATACGCAGTATTTT
TRBD2 | TRBJ2-7 | TRBV28 | NA | CASNPGGHSYEQYF | TGTGCCAGCAACCCGGGGGGGCACTCCTACGAGCAGTACTTC
TRBD2 | TRBJ2-2 | TRBV5-4 | NA | CASIPSGGRAVGELFF | TGTGCCAGCATCCCTTCGGGCGGGAGGGCTGTCGGGGAGCTGTTTTTT